A selection of T cell receptor beta chains follows, all from one sample in a study of blood T cell repertoires in COVID-19. Some clones are missing from TCRdb's copy, which holds only in-frame ones; the method was immunoSEQ multiplex PCR. The sample records around 250,000 clones, over 75% being singletons. The sequencing input was peripheral blood. These TCRs come from a woman aged 65 to 85 with COVID-19, enrolled during active disease. The CDR3 runs from the conserved cysteine through the conserved F or W. Size tells how often a clone was seen (once, few, many) or the class of an expanded clone, and some rows leave it out.

>TRBV29-1|-|TRBJ2-7|14
CSVAGTSGEYEQYF
>TRBV28|-|TRBJ1-1|14
CASRGQGTSTEAFF
>TRBV19|-|TRBJ2-2|14
CASSIGQGAGELFF
>TRBV15|-|TRBJ2-7|11
CATQSGYEQYF
>TRBV20-1|-|TRBJ1-6|14
CSASVRLNATPLHF
>TRBV28|-|TRBJ2-3|14
CASETSGGADTQYF
>TRBV7-9|-|TRBJ2-3|19
CASSPYLVVAGLSTDTQYF
>TRBV28|-|TRBJ1-1|13
CASSRRQNTEAFF
>TRBV19|-|TRBJ1-3|13
CASSRTAGNTIYF
>TRBV5-5|once|TRBJ1-4|13
CASSRDSNEKLFF
>TRBV6-2/TRBV6-3|once|TRBJ2-5|17
CASSYNVPAGGQETQYF
>TRBV7-9|-|TRBJ2-5|18
CASSPTGTSGRAWETQYF
>TRBV10-3|-|TRBJ2-3|15
CAISESLFYTDTQYF
>TRBV10-1|-|TRBJ2-4|13
CASSEESPNIQYF
>TRBV12-3/TRBV12-4|few|TRBJ2-1|12
CASKTDYNEQFF
>TRBV5-1|-|TRBJ2-5|14
CASSHRGPGETQYF
>TRBV10-3|-|TRBJ1-2|15
CAISDQGQGPKGYTF
>TRBV4-1|-|TRBJ1-3|14
CASSQDTGGNTIYF
>TRBV6-5|-|TRBJ2-7|15
CASSYRLAARREQYF
>TRBV18|-|TRBJ1-4|15
CASSLTGTPGEKLFF
>TRBV10-3|-|TRBJ2-2|13
CAINPGVGGELFF
>TRBV18|-|TRBJ1-5|15
CASSRTTGGNQPQHF
>TRBV19|-|TRBJ2-6|17
CASSSISGVPGANVLTF
>TRBV2|-|TRBJ1-5|19
CASSRSIRPGLQRTQPQHF
>TRBV6-5|-|TRBJ1-2|14
CASSYSRGHYGYTF
>TRBV5-5|-|TRBJ1-1|15
CASSRQDKMNTEAFF
>TRBV2|-|TRBJ1-1|14
CASSQDRGNTEAFF
>TRBV11-3|-|TRBJ2-7|15
CASSPRQGVPYEQYF
>TRBV29-1|once|TRBJ2-3|15
CSVELQRELTDTQYF
>TRBV11-3|-|TRBJ2-2|15
CASYGGTSSTGELFF
>TRBV5-1|-|TRBJ1-2|12
CASSVQGGGYTF
>TRBV20-1|-|TRBJ2-1|11
CSARGLVEQFF
>TRBV18|-|TRBJ1-3|15
CASSLFADSGNTIYF
>TRBV7-2|-|TRBJ2-1|14
CASSLVFSGDEQFF
>TRBV29-1|-|TRBJ2-1|15
CSVGPLRTSYNEQFF
>TRBV19|-|TRBJ2-2|14
CASIPRTGPGELFF